The rows below give T cell receptor beta chains drawn from one sample of a study of Ad26.COV2.S vaccination and SARS-CoV-2 variants. The table came from immunoSEQ multiplex PCR; TCRdb's copy has only in-frame clones and leaves some out. The table lists some 300,000 clones, around 84% of them singletons. The sample here was peripheral blood, taken in a trial of Ad26.COV2.S vaccine versus placebo. The source is a person aged 18 to 65 who received the Ad26.COV2.S COVID-19 vaccine or a placebo. Both conserved end residues are part of each CDR3. Fields, in order: J gene, clone size, CDR3 length, D gene, V gene, CDR3 protein, CDR3 DNA. A D gene is named only where the DNA matches it firmly. A clone size is listed for some rows: how often the clone was seen (once, few, many), or a class if it is expanded.

TRBJ2-2	NA	15	NA	TRBV30	CAWQIWTENTGELFF	TGTGCCTGGCAAATATGGACCGAGAACACCGGGGAGCTGTTTTTT
TRBJ1-1	NA	14	NA	TRBV9	CASSVASGNTEAFF	TGTGCCAGCAGCGTAGCTTCGGGGAACACTGAAGCTTTCTTT
TRBJ1-2	NA	13	NA	TRBV30	CAWSDRATYGYTF	TGTGCCTGGAGTGACAGGGCTACCTATGGCTACACCTTC
TRBJ1-1	once	13	NA	TRBV6-6	CASEREWKTEAFF	TGTGCCAGCGAACGGGAATGGAAGACTGAAGCTTTCTTT
TRBJ1-4	NA	15	NA	TRBV3-1/TRBV3-2	CASSQRGSINEKLFF	TGTGCCAGCAGCCAAAGGGGGTCAATTAATGAAAAACTGTTTTTT
TRBJ1-5	NA	13	NA	TRBV18	CASSPGGGQPQHF	TGTGCCAGCTCACCGGGCGGAGGACAGCCCCAGCATTTT
TRBJ2-1	NA	15	TRBD2	TRBV4-3	CASSQGTSDYNEQFF	TGCGCCAGCAGCCAAGGGACTAGCGATTACAATGAGCAGTTCTTC
TRBJ1-3	NA	14	NA	TRBV19	CASSIGTTGNTIYF	TGTGCCAGTAGTATCGGAACGACTGGAAACACCATATATTTT
TRBJ1-1	NA	14	TRBD1	TRBV7-8	CASSPRTGLTEAFF	TGTGCCAGCAGCCCAAGGACAGGACTCACTGAAGCTTTCTTT
TRBJ1-5	once	14	NA	TRBV19	CASSLGYSNQPQHF	TGTGCCAGCTCCCTAGGTTATAGCAATCAGCCCCAGCATTTT
TRBJ1-5	NA	15	NA	TRBV4-3	CASSQDTGGSQPQHF	TGCGCCAGCAGCCAAGATACGGGGGGATCTCAGCCCCAGCATTTT
TRBJ1-6	NA	14	TRBD1	TRBV18	CASSRDRANSPLHF	TGTGCCAGCTCGCGGGACAGGGCGAATTCACCCCTCCACTTT
TRBJ2-1	NA	16	TRBD1	TRBV11-2	CASSLFRDRPYNEQFF	TGTGCCAGCAGCTTATTTCGGGACAGGCCATACAATGAGCAGTTCTTC
TRBJ1-4	NA	16	NA	TRBV18	CASSPDVGGLSEKLFF	TGTGCCAGCTCACCGGATGTGGGGGGGCTCAGTGAAAAACTGTTTTTT
TRBJ1-1	NA	13	NA	TRBV11-2	CASSVDRNTEAFF	TGTGCCAGCAGCGTCGACAGGAACACTGAAGCTTTCTTT
TRBJ1-1	NA	15	TRBD1	TRBV11-2	CASSLGLGGSTEAFF	TGTGCCAGCAGTCTAGGGCTAGGGGGCAGCACTGAAGCTTTCTTT
TRBJ2-1	NA	16	NA	TRBV5-1	CASSLGSKSSYNEQFF	TGCGCCAGCAGCTTGGGAAGCAAGAGCTCCTACAATGAGCAGTTCTTC
TRBJ1-1	NA	17	TRBD1	TRBV5-4	CASSPPPGQGLDTEAFF	TGTGCCAGCAGCCCTCCTCCAGGACAGGGATTGGACACTGAAGCTTTCTTT
TRBJ2-3	NA	15	NA	TRBV5-1	CASSFEPTAGDTQYF	TGCGCCAGCAGCTTCGAACCTACAGCTGGAGATACGCAGTATTTT
TRBJ1-2	once	14	NA	TRBV7-9	CASVIAGQGYGYTF	TGTGCCAGCGTAATAGCCGGGCAGGGCTATGGCTACACCTTC
TRBJ1-4	NA	15	NA	TRBV7-9	CASSARGPTNEKLFF	TGTGCCAGCAGCGCCAGGGGACCAACTAATGAAAAACTGTTTTTT
TRBJ2-7	NA	13	NA	TRBV6-5	CASTLTASYEQYF	TGTGCCAGCACCCTGACAGCCTCCTACGAGCAGTACTTC
TRBJ1-2	NA	12	TRBD1	TRBV30	CAWTTGNYGYTF	TGTGCCTGGACGACAGGGAACTATGGCTACACCTTC
TRBJ2-3	NA	13	NA	TRBV7-2	CASSLVGGDTQYF	TGTGCCAGCAGCTTAGTTGGGGGGGATACGCAGTATTTT
TRBJ1-6	NA	17	NA	TRBV5-1	CASSLDSQGSYNSPLHF	TGCGCCAGCAGCCTTGACAGCCAGGGCTCCTATAATTCACCCCTCCACTTT
TRBJ2-3	NA	16	TRBD2	TRBV6-6	CASSLTPAGVADTQYF	TGTGCCAGCAGTTTGACGCCAGCGGGGGTAGCGGATACGCAGTATTTT
TRBJ2-1	NA	12	NA	TRBV11-2	CASSQDPVGQFF	TGTGCCAGCAGTCAGGACCCGGTCGGGCAGTTCTTC
TRBJ2-1	few	11	NA	TRBV7-9	CASRSEVEQFF	TGTGCCAGCAGATCTGAAGTGGAGCAGTTCTTC
TRBJ1-1	NA	14	NA	TRBV15	CATSKGGMNTEAFF	TGTGCCACCAGTAAGGGGGGAATGAACACTGAAGCTTTCTTT
TRBJ2-3	NA	14	NA	TRBV15	CATEPGDPTDTQYF	TGTGCCACCGAACCAGGGGACCCCACAGATACGCAGTATTTT
TRBJ2-2	NA	15	TRBD1	TRBV5-4	CASSLTSGGSGELFF	TGTGCCAGCAGCTTGACGTCAGGGGGCTCCGGGGAGCTGTTTTTT